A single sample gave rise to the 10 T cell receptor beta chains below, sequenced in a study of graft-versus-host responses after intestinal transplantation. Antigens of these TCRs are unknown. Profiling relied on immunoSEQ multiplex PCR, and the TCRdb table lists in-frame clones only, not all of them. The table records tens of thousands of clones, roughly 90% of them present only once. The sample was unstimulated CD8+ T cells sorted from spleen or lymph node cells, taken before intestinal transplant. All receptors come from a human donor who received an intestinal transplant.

The CDR3 nucleotides read TGTGCCAGCAGCCAAACGACAGGGGGCGGCTACACCTTC. Translating gives CASSQTTGGGYTF. This sequence joins TRBV16 and TRBJ1-2; 10 bases agree with TRBD1. Germline CDR1 KGHSY, CDR2 FQNENV. J gave up 8 bases and V 2 bases, and 2 bases lay outside the gene matches. The CDR3 length is 13 residues. The full variable domain, rest sourced from reference TRBV16 and TRBJ1-2, is GEEVAQTPKHLVRGEGQKAKLYCAPIKGHSYVFWYQQVLKNEFKFLISFQNENVFDETGMPKERFSAKCLPNSPCSLEIQATKLEDSAVYFCASSQTTGGGYTFGSGTRLTVV.

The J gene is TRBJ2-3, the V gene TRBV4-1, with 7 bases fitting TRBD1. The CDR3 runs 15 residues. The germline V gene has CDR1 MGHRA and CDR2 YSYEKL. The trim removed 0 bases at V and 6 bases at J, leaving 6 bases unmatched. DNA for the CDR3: TGCGCCAGCAGCCAAGAGAGGGGGCGGACGGATACGCAGTATTTT. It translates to CASSQERGRTDTQYF.

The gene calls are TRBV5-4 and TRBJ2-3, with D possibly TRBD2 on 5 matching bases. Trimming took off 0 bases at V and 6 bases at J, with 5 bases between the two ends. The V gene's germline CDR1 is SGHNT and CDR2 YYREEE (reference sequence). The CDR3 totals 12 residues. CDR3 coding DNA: TGTGCCAGCAGCTTGGTAGCGGATACGCAGTATTTT. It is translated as CASSLVADTQYF. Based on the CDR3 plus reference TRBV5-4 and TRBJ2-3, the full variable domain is ETGVTQSPTHLIKTRGQQVTLRCSSQSGHNTVSWYQQALGQGPQFIFQYYREEENGRGNFPPRFSGLQFPNYSSELNVNALELDDSALYLCASSLVADTQYFGPGTRLTVL.

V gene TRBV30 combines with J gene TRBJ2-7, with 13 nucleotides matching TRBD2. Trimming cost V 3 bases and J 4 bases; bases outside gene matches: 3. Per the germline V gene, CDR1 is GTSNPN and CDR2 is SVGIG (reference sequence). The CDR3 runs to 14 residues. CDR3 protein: CAWRRLAGGYEQYF. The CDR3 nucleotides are TGTGCCTGGAGGCGACTAGCGGGGGGATACGAGCAGTACTTC.

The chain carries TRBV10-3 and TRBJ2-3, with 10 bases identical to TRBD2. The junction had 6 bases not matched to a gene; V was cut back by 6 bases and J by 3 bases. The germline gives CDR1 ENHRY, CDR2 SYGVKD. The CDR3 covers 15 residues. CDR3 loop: CAIRSSGSLTDTQYF. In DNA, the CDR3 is TGTGCCATCAGGTCTAGCGGGAGTCTAACAGATACGCAGTATTTT.

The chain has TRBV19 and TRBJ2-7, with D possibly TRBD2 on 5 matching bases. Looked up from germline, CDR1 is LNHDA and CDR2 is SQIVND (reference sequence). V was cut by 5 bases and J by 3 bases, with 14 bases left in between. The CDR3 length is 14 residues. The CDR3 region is CASSVEALDYEQYF. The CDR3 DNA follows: TGTGCCAGTAGTGTGGAGGCTCTCGACTACGAGCAGTACTTC.

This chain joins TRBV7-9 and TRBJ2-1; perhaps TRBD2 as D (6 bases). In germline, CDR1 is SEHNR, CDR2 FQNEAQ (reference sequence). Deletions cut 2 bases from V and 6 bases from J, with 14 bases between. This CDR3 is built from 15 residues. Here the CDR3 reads CASSLYTGAANEQFF. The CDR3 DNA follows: TGTGCCAGCAGCTTATATACGGGAGCAGCCAATGAGCAGTTCTTC.

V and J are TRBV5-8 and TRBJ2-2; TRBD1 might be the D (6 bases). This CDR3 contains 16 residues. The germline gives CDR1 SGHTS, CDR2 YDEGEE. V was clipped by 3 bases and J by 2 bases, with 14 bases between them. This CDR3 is CASSSARTDNTGELFF. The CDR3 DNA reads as TGTGCCAGCAGCTCGGCTAGGACAGACAACACCGGGGAGCTGTTTTTT.

The CDR3 region has the DNA TGTGCCAGCGGCCAGCGGGAGTCCTACGAGCAGTACTTC. Its translation is CASGQRESYEQYF. The gene calls are TRBV28 and TRBJ2-7, with TRBD2 identical over 8 bases. Per germline, CDR1 MDHEN and CDR2 SYDVKM. The CDR3 runs 13 residues. V lost 8 bases to trimming and J lost 1 base; unmatched junction nucleotides: 4.

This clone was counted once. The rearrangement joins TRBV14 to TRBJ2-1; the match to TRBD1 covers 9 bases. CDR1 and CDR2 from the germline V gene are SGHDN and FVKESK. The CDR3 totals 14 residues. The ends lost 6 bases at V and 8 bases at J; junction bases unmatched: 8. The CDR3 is CASSSGTGSYEQFF. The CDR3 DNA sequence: TGTGCCAGCAGTTCCGGGACAGGGTCTTATGAGCAGTTCTTC.